Listed here is a single T cell receptor beta chain. Its antigen is not known. The sample originates from a study of T cell responses to AZD1222 COVID-19 vaccine. The table came from immunoSEQ multiplex PCR; TCRdb's copy has only in-frame clones and leaves some out. The sample shows approximately 150,000 clones, roughly 88% of them seen only once. Overall study findings and caveats: Females outnumbered males among donors, who were mostly white British; clonal diversity was possibly underestimated.

The CDR3 spans 16 residues. The germline gives CDR1 MNHEY, CDR2 SMNVEV (reference sequence). V lost 4 bases and J lost 1; bases outside the gene matches: 9. This TCR came from an adult who received the MenACWY meningococcal vaccine as a control. The chain combines TRBV27 with TRBJ2-5; TRBD1 aligns across 7 bases. The sequences come from peripheral blood, collected 28 days after the second dose of the MenACWY control vaccine. CDR3 sequence (DNA): TGTGCCAGCAGTTCTCCCACAGGGGCAGGCCAAGAGACCCAGTACTTC. Its translation is CASSSPTGAGQETQYF.